The clone carrying this TCR beta chain was observed at least ten times. Using 10 ml of fresh peripheral blood, PBMCs were prepared. This entry comes from a study of T cells in Graves' hyperthyroidism and ophthalmopathy. Regions amplified from RNA transcripts were the TCR beta CDR3 regions. HTBI primers were used for first-round RT-PCR of the TCR CDR3. From the multiplex PCR reads, TCRdb called clonotypes with MiXCR, one entry per CDR3 protein. The data show around 490,000 distinct CDR3 sequences, just under 20% seen once. Looked up from germline, CDR1 is DFQATT and CDR2 is SNEGSKA (reference sequence). The V end was cut by 4 bases, the J end by 11 bases, with 17 bases between. This CDR3 contains 12 residues.

The origin of this receptor is a man aged 40-49 years with Graves' ophthalmopathy. The sample was blood. This chain connects TRBV20-1 to TRBJ1-2; a possible D gene is TRBD1 (6 bases). The CDR3 sequence: CSAKDSPYGYTF. CDR3 coding DNA: TGCAGTGCTAAGGACAGCCCATACGGGTACACCTTC.